The following is a TCR beta chain sequence with its context. The sample holds one count of this clone. What antigen it recognizes has not been identified. No base qualities exist here, and no much larger clone lies one base off it. Patients with a history of autoimmune disease or receiving systemic immunosuppression were excluded from the trial. Peripheral blood for TCR sequencing was collected from all dose cohorts at baseline, on cycle 4 day 1, and on cycle 7 day 1. Samples were obtained from an open-label, multicenter, first-in-human phase I dose-escalation trial of ivuxolimab. Adults with locally advanced or metastatic head and neck squamous cell, hepatocellular, melanoma or renal cell carcinoma were enrolled in the trial. Before TCR sequencing, CD4+ and CD8+ T cells were separately sorted from peripheral blood. To sequence the TCRbeta CDR3 region, genomic DNA was isolated from the sorted cells. TCRbeta CDR3 regions were sequenced using the immunoSEQ Assay. Drawn from immuneACCESS, this table holds only the in-frame rearrangements with V and J called that TCRdb kept. Clones are partly lost; checked studies trace under half to an unresolved V gene and leave the rest unexplained. This sample comprises under 90,000 clones, nearly 90% of them detected only once. 2% to 3% of the sample rests with the top ten.

This sample is drawn from a study of OX40 agonist ivuxolimab in advanced cancers. About the investigation overall: Ivuxolimab was an agonistic, fully human IgG2 monoclonal antibody directed against OX40 (CD134), a costimulatory receptor. Intravenous ivuxolimab was administered to patients every 2 weeks at six dose levels: 0.01, 0.1, 0.3, 1.5, 3 and 10 mg/kg. Among the 52 dose-escalation patients, around 20 had hepatocellular carcinoma, approximately 15 melanoma, 9 renal cell carcinoma and 9 head and neck cancer. A male proportion of approximately 83% and a mean age of approximately 55 years, ranging from 23 to 79, were recorded for the dose-escalation cohort. Patients were allowed to have had prior anti-PD-1, anti-PD-L1 or anti-CTLA-4 therapy, and roughly two fifths of the dose-escalation patients had been treated with checkpoint inhibitors. Partial responses occurred in three dose-escalation patients, of whom one had hepatocellular carcinoma and two had cutaneous melanoma. Peripheral TCRbeta sequencing aimed to test whether ivuxolimab altered TCR sequence diversity and caused clonal T-cell expansion. The paper describes the monotherapy dose-escalation part (N ≈ 51 patients) of the phase I trial of ivuxolimab. General conclusions and limits of the study: At doses from 0.1 to 3.0 mg/kg, clonal expansion was seen in both CD4+ and CD8+ blood T cells between baseline and week 6. Low levels of normalized T-cell clonal expansion were also seen in some patients who did not respond. In the 0.1-3.0 mg/kg groups, partial responders were among the patients with the lowest normalized peripheral clonal expansion, particularly in CD8+ T cells. The antigen specificity of the peripheral T cells that underwent clonal expansion was not determined. After ivuxolimab, CD8+ T cells had more expanded clones than CD4+ T cells on average.

V loses 7 bases at its end and J loses 4 bases; junction bases beyond the gene matches: 5. Looking up the germline V gene yields CDR1 MNHNS and CDR2 SASEGT. The CDR3 sequence holds 13 residues, the cysteine and phenylalanine included. Here the CDR3 DNA is all that survives: 39 bases in frame from base 1. Here the sequenced sample was CD4+ or CD8+ T cells sorted from blood, taken in a trial of the OX40 agonist ivuxolimab. The chain is encoded by TRBV6-1 joined to TRBJ2-5; 8 bases in the middle match TRBD1. The origin of this receptor is an adult with an advanced solid tumor such as melanoma, head and neck, liver or kidney cancer. Read as DNA, the sequence is TGTGCCAGCAACCAGGGGGCAGGAGAGACCCAGTACTTC. Translated, it reads CASNQGAGETQYF.